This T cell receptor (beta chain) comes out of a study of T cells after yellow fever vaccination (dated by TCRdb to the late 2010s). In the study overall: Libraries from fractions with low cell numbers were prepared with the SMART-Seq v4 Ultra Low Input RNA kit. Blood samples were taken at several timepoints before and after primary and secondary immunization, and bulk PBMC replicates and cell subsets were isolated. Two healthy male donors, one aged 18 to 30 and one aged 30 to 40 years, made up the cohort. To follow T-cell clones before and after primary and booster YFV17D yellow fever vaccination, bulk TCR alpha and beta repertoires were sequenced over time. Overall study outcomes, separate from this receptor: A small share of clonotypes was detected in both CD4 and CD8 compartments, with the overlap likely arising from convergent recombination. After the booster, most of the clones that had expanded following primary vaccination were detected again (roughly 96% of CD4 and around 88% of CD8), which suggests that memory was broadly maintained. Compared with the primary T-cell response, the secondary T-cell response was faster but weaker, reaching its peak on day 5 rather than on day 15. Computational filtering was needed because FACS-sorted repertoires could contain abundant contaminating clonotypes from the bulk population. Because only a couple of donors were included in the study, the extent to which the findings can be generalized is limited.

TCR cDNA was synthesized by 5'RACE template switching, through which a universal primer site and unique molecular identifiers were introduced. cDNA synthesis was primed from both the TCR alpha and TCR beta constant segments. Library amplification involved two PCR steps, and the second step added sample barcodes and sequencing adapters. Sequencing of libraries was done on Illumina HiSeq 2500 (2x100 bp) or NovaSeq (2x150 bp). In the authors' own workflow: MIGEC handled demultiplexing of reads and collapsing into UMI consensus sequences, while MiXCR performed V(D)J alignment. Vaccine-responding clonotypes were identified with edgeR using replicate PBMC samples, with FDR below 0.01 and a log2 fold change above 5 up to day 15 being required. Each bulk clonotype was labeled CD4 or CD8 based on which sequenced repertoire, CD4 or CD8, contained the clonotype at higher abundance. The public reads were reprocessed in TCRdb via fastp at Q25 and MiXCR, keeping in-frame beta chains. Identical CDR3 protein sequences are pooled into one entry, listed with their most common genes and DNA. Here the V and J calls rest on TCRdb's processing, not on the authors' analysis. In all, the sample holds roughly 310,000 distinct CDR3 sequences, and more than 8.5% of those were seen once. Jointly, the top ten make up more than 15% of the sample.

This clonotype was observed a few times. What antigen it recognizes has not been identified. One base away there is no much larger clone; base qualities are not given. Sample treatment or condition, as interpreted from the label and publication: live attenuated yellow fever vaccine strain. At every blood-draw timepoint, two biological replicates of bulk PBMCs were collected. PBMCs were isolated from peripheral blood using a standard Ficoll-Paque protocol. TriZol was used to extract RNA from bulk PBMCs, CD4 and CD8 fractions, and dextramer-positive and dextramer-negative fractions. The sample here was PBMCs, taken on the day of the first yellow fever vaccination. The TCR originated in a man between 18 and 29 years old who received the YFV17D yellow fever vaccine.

The nucleotide sequence reads TGCAGCGCATCGGCGGGGACTGGAGAGCAGTACGTC. Its translation is CSASAGTGEQYV. This chain joins TRBV29-1 to TRBJ2-7; the D gene is perhaps TRBD2, on 6 matching bases. The cysteine opens and the valine closes a CDR3 of 12 amino acids. Only the CDR3 portion is preserved as DNA: 36 bases, with reading frame beginning at the first base. V gives up 7 bases and J gives up 7 bases, and the segment between their germline ends measures 17 bases. From a lookup of the germline V gene, CDR1 and CDR2 are SQVTM and ANQGSEA.